One and the same sample provided the 25 T cell receptor beta chains below, sequenced in a study of Tregs in tolerant kidney transplant recipients. Data came from immunoSEQ multiplex PCR; TCRdb stores just in-frame clones and leaves some out. The record lists 20,000 to 30,000 clones, of which the ten most abundant hold about 4%. Mixed chimerism was transient after nonmyeloablative marrow transplants from related graft donors. This specimen was CD4+ T cells from blood (PBMCs), taken 6 months after the transplant. The source of these receptors is a human patient who received a combined kidney and bone marrow transplant. Part of the T cells may come from the graft donor.

CDR3 bases read: TGTGCCATCAGTGATGGACAGCATAGCAATCAGCCC. This gives the protein CAISDGQHSNQP. The entire CDR3 reads CAISDGQHSNQPQHF. The V and J genes are TRBV10-3 and TRBJ1-5; the D gene is possibly TRBD1 (6 bases). With the read ending 3 residues before the CDR3 end, the germline J gene is used to fill in that end. The V gene's germline CDR1 is ENHRY and CDR2 SYGVKD. This CDR3 region has 15 residues. V lost 3 bases and J 0 bases, leaving 9 bases between the germline ends.

A remark on this clone: The DNA ends 3 residues before the CDR3 does, and the rest of the CDR3 is filled in from the germline J gene. The J gene is TRBJ1-1, the V gene TRBV29-1, with D tentatively TRBD1 (5 bases). Trimming stripped 4 bases from V and 0 bases from J, with 6 bases between. The CDR3 consists of 12 residues. Germline-derived CDR1 and CDR2 are SQVTM and ANQGSEA. The sequenced CDR3 bases are TGCAGCGTTGGACAGATGAACACTGAA. Amino acids: CSVGQMNTE. The entire CDR3 reads CSVGQMNTEAFF.

Remarks on this clone: Coverage ceases 3 residues before the CDR3 finishes, and the germline J gene fills in the end. This chain joins TRBV20-1 and TRBJ2-3; D remains ambiguous. Trimming stripped 3 bases from V and 4 bases from J, with 20 bases between. In germline, CDR1 is DFQATT, CDR2 SNEGSKA (reference sequence). The CDR3 extends over 16 amino acids. CDR3 loop: CSASGFPAGASDTQYF. The sequenced part of the CDR3 DNA is TGCAGTGCTAGCGGTTTCCCGGCAGGAGCATCAGATACG.

On this clone: The read comes to an end 3 residues before the CDR3 does, leaving the germline J gene to fill in the end. The V gene is TRBV5-1, the J gene TRBJ1-4; possible D gene TRBD1, 6 bases. V lost 1 base and J lost 2, with 15 bases in between. Per the germline V gene, CDR1 is SGHRS and CDR2 is YFSETQ. CDR3 length equals 17 residues. The CDR3 loop is CASSLFGPGATNEKLFF. The CDR3 DNA, read in part, is TGCGCCAGCAGCTTGTTTGGCCCAGGGGCCACTAATGAAAAA.

As to this clone: The CDR3 is cut off 3 residues early in the read; its end comes from the germline J gene. The chain joins TRBV19 to TRBJ2-1; 13 positions agree with TRBD2. This CDR3 is built from 14 residues. J gave up 9 bases and V 7 bases, and 6 bases lay outside the gene matches. Germline V lookup: CDR1 LNHDA, CDR2 SQIVND (reference sequence). The CDR3 bases that were read are TGTGCCAGTAAACTAGCGGGAGGGCTTACTGAG. It encodes CASKLAGGLTE. The CDR3 reads in full as CASKLAGGLTEQFF.

A word on this clone: The CDR3 is cut off 3 residues early in the read; its end comes from the germline J gene. The genes are TRBV23-1 and TRBJ2-1; maybe TRBD2 (5 bases). TRBV23-1 is recorded as an ORF, its role being uncertain. Trimming stripped 2 bases from V and 0 bases from J, with 11 bases between. This CDR3 region has 16 residues. The CDR3 here is CASSQMTGSSYNEQFF. Partial CDR3 DNA: TGCGCCAGCAGTCAAATGACGGGGAGCTCCTACAATGAG.

On this clone itself: The read terminates 3 residues before the CDR3 end, so the remaining end is supplied by the germline J gene. This chain joins TRBV10-2 and TRBJ2-6; 10 bases match TRBD1. CDR1 is WSHSY, CDR2 SAAADI, per germline. V lost 4 bases to trimming and J lost 2 bases; unmatched junction nucleotides: 2. The CDR3 length is 16 residues. CDR3 DNA (partial): TGCGCCAGCAGTGTCGACAGGGGGCCTGGGGCCAACGTC. Protein product: CASSVDRGPGANV. The CDR3 reads in full as CASSVDRGPGANVLTF.

Remarks on this clone: Sequencing ends 3 residues short of the CDR3 end; the germline J gene provides the rest. The chain links TRBV18 to TRBJ2-7; a weak D match, TRBD2 (5 bases). Trimming stripped 3 bases from V and 6 bases from J, with 15 bases between. This CDR3 is built from 14 residues. CDR1 is KGHSH and CDR2 is LQKENI in the germline V gene. This chain's CDR3 is CASSPDFYLGEQYF. The sequenced CDR3 bases are TGTGCCAGCTCACCGGACTTCTATTTGGGCGAG.

On this clone itself: The read ends 3 residues early relative to the CDR3; the germline J gene fills the gap. This chain joins TRBV29-1 and TRBJ2-7; possible D gene TRBD2, 5 bases. Germline loops: CDR1 SQVTM, CDR2 ANQGSEA. The CDR3 has 13 amino acids. V lost 3 bases to trimming and J lost 0 bases, with 9 bases between them. The CDR3 DNA, read in part, is TGCAGCGTTGAGGCCACTAGCTCCTACGAG. Amino acid sequence: CSVEATSSYE. The whole CDR3 is CSVEATSSYEQYF.

For this clone: The sequenced fragment ends 3 residues before the CDR3 boundary, so the rest is inferred from the germline J gene. This chain connects TRBV7-8 to TRBJ2-1, with TRBD1 matching 8 bases. V dropped 2 bases and J dropped 2; count of bases not matched to a gene: 2. Germline V gene data show CDR1 as SGHVS and CDR2 as FQNEAQ. The CDR3 length is 15 residues. This CDR3 is CASSLWTGTYNEQFF. CDR3 DNA (partial): TGTGCCAGCAGCTTATGGACAGGGACCTACAATGAG.

Concerning this clone itself: The sequenced fragment ends 3 residues before the CDR3 boundary, so the rest is inferred from the germline J gene. This sequence joins TRBV5-6 and TRBJ1-2; no firm D call. From germline, CDR1 is SGHDT and CDR2 YYEEEE. Trimming pared 0 bases from V and 5 bases from J, leaving 5 bases between. This CDR3 has 12 residues. This chain's CDR3 is CASSLETYGYTF. The sequenced CDR3 bases are TGTGCCAGCAGCTTGGAAACTTATGGC. Supplemented by reference TRBV5-6 and TRBJ1-2, the full variable domain reads DAGVTQSPTHLIKTRGQQVTLRCSPKSGHDTVSWYQQALGQGPQFIFQYYEEEERQRGNFPDRFSGHQFPNYSSELNVNALLLGDSALYLCASSLETYGYTFGSGTRLTVV.

This clone shows up as medium-sized by frequency. The read halts 3 residues ahead of the CDR3 end, with the missing end drawn from the germline J gene. This chain uses TRBV14 with TRBJ2-3; 7 bases are a match to TRBD1. With 1 base clipped from V and 6 bases from J, the junction kept 13 bases outside the gene matches. This CDR3 region has 17 residues. Germline V gene lookup returns CDR1 SGHDN and CDR2 FVKESK. CDR3 sequence: CASSQARTGRGRDTQYF. The DNA read from the CDR3 is TGTGCCAGCAGCCAAGCTCGGACAGGTCGGGGAAGGGATACG.

This clone shows up as medium-sized by frequency. CDR3 DNA (partial): TGTGCCAGCGGCCCTAGGCCAGAGACC. Amino acid sequence: CASGPRPET. The full CDR3 protein is CASGPRPETQYF. J is TRBJ2-5 and V is TRBV6-2 or TRBV6-3; D not resolved. The CDR3 end falls 3 residues outside the read, so it is completed with the germline J gene. The germline V gene encodes CDR1 MNHEY and CDR2 SVGEGT. V gave up 8 bases and J gave up 4 bases, with 11 bases separating them. The CDR3 has 12 residues.

Comment on this clone: The sequenced fragment ends 3 residues before the CDR3 boundary, so the rest is inferred from the germline J gene. The chain combines TRBV11-3 with TRBJ2-5, with D unclear. The germline V and J ends were trimmed by 4 bases and 3 bases, with 12 bases remaining between them. The CDR3 runs 14 residues. The V gene's germline CDR1 is SGHNT and CDR2 YENEEA. Partial CDR3 DNA: TGTGCCAGCAGCTCTTCGAAGCGAGAAGAGACC. Translating gives CASSSSKREET. The entire CDR3 is CASSSSKREETQYF.

Note on this clone: At one boundary the junction diverges from the germline segment, which might be a read error. The read stops 3 residues short of the end of the CDR3; the missing end is completed from the germline J gene. The chain employs TRBV6-2 or TRBV6-3 and TRBJ2-1, with D unresolved. Germline CDR1 reads MNHEY; CDR2 reads SVGEGT. This CDR3 contains 11 residues. This chain's CDR3 is CASSPYTEQFF. The sequenced part of the CDR3 DNA is TGTGCCAGCAGCCCTTACACTGAG.

To note about this clone: The CDR3 end falls 3 residues outside the read, so it is completed with the germline J gene. The chain uses TRBV5-1 and TRBJ2-5, with D unclear. This CDR3 has 13 amino acids. V lost 4 bases and J lost 5, with 12 bases in between. Germline loops: CDR1 SGHRS, CDR2 YFSETQ. CDR3 residues: CASSPDSIETQYF. The part of the CDR3 DNA that was read is TGCGCCAGCAGCCCCGACTCGATTGAGACC.

The CDR3 bases that were read are TGTGCCAGCGGGACTAGCGCCATCACCGGGGAG. Its protein product is CASGTSAITGE. From start to end, the CDR3 is CASGTSAITGELFF. V and J are TRBV7-2 and TRBJ2-2; 10 nucleotides align to TRBD2. The read terminates 3 residues before the CDR3 end, so the remaining end is supplied by the germline J gene. The junction had 4 bases not matched to a gene; V was cut back by 8 bases and J by 4 bases. The CDR3 has 14 residues. From germline, CDR1 is SGHTA and CDR2 FQGNSA.

Of note for this clone: The read halts 3 residues ahead of the CDR3 end, with the missing end drawn from the germline J gene. The rearrangement links TRBV30 to TRBJ1-4; D may be TRBD1 (6 bases). CDR1 and CDR2 from the germline V gene are GTSNPN and SVGIG (reference sequence). The CDR3 covers 14 residues. The V end was cut by 6 bases, the J end by 7 bases, with 18 bases between. Incomplete CDR3 DNA: TGTGCCTGCCCCACGGGGGGGCAGGGTGAAAAA. It encodes CACPTGGQGEK. The complete CDR3 reads CACPTGGQGEKLFF.

Concerning this clone itself: The sequenced fragment ends 3 residues before the CDR3 boundary, so the rest is inferred from the germline J gene. The V and J genes are TRBV2 and TRBJ1-1; D not resolved. Germline V gene data show CDR1 as SNHLY and CDR2 as FYNNEI. CDR3 size: 16 residues. Trimming removed 0 bases at V and 0 bases at J, with 11 bases between. CDR3 protein: CASSEAAGQMNTEAFF. The CDR3 bases that were read are TGTGCCAGCAGTGAAGCTGCGGGCCAAATGAACACTGAA.

Points on this clone: The read finishes 3 residues shy of the CDR3 end, and the germline J gene is used to complete it. V usage is TRBV5-6 and J usage is TRBJ2-3; 10 bases line up with TRBD2. This CDR3 is 15 amino acids long. Trimming at V came to 5 bases and at J to 5 bases, leaving 8 bases not matched to a gene. The germline gives CDR1 SGHDT, CDR2 YYEEEE. The CDR3 DNA, read in part, is TGTGCCAGCAGTCCTGCTAGCGGGAGTCGAGATACG. Translating gives CASSPASGSRDT. The CDR3 in its entirety is CASSPASGSRDTQYF.

Worth noting for this clone: The read terminates 3 residues before the CDR3 end, so the remaining end is supplied by the germline J gene. This chain links TRBV13 with TRBJ1-1, with 7 positions matching TRBD1. CDR3 length: 15 residues. The V and J ends lost 5 bases and 4 bases, in that order; junction bases with no gene match: 10. CDR1 PRHDT and CDR2 FYEKMQ come from the germline V gene (reference sequence). The CDR3 DNA, read in part, is TGTGCCAGCAGCCAACCCTACAGGGGTCCCACTGAA. As protein: CASSQPYRGPTE. The CDR3 as a whole reads CASSQPYRGPTEAFF.

A word on this clone: The CDR3 end falls 3 residues outside the read, so it is completed with the germline J gene. This sequence joins TRBV19 and TRBJ1-5; D not resolved. The CDR3 runs to 12 residues. The germline V gene encodes CDR1 LNHDA and CDR2 SQIVND (reference sequence). Trimming left V 4 bases short and J 4 bases short, with 5 bases between. The sequenced part of the CDR3 DNA is TGTGCCAGTAGTACGGGTAATCAGCCC. Protein sequence: CASSTGNQP. The whole CDR3 protein is CASSTGNQPQHF.

This chain's CDR3 is CASSLAGTGTQETQYF. The CDR3 DNA, read in part, is TGCGCCAGCAGCTTGGCCGGGACAGGAACTCAAGAGACC. The rearrangement uses TRBV5-1 and TRBJ2-5; 8 bases align to TRBD1. The read ends 3 residues before the CDR3 terminus; that terminus is restored from the germline J gene. Germline CDR1 SGHRS, CDR2 YFSETQ. V shed 0 bases, J shed 2 bases, and the junction held 6 bases outside the gene matches. This CDR3 contains 16 residues. The whole variable domain, filled in from reference TRBV5-1 and TRBJ2-5, reads KAGVTQTPRYLIKTRGQQVTLSCSPISGHRSVSWYQQTPGQGLQFLFEYFSETQRNKGNFPGRFSGRQFSNSRSEMNVSTLELGDSALYLCASSLAGTGTQETQYFGPGTRLLVL.

A note on this clone: The read falls 3 residues short of the CDR3 end, and the missing part is taken from the germline J gene. The chain couples TRBV10-1 to TRBJ2-1; possibly TRBD2 for D (6 bases). The germline V gene has CDR1 WNHNN and CDR2 SYGVQD (reference sequence). Trimming took 3 bases from V and 4 from J, leaving 10 bases between them. The CDR3 consists of 14 residues. CDR3 sequence: CASSESLAYNEQFF. The part of the CDR3 DNA that was read is TGCGCCAGCAGTGAATCGCTAGCGTACAATGAG.

Remarks on this clone: The read ends 3 residues shy of where the CDR3 ends; the end is completed using the germline J gene. V gene TRBV5-1 combines with J gene TRBJ2-7; D is possibly TRBD1 (5 bases). This CDR3 is 14 amino acids long. CDR1 and CDR2 (germline): SGHRS, YFSETQ. Trimming left V 0 bases short and J 2 bases short, with 9 bases between. The DNA read from the CDR3 is TGCGCCAGCAGCTTGGGACAGACAACCTACGAG. Translation gives CASSLGQTTYE. The entire CDR3 reads CASSLGQTTYEQYF. Complete variable domain (other parts from reference TRBV5-1 and TRBJ2-7): KAGVTQTPRYLIKTRGQQVTLSCSPISGHRSVSWYQQTPGQGLQFLFEYFSETQRNKGNFPGRFSGRQFSNSRSEMNVSTLELGDSALYLCASSLGQTTYEQYFGPGTRLTVT.